This is a list of T cell receptor beta chains from one sample in a study of blood T cells in healthy people across ages. TCRdb passed the 5' RACE reads through MiXCR, listing each CDR3 protein once. Of about 620,000 distinct CDR3 sequences listed, more than 20% are singletons. Sequencing was done on a sample of blood. The receptors derive from a man between 65 and 85 years old in good health. The conserved cysteine and the conserved F or W are not part of the CDR3 here. Fields, in order: V gene, clone size, J gene, CDR3 protein. Not every row has a clone size; where given, it reads once, few, many or a size class.

TRBV7-2,NA,TRBJ2-7,ASRPTTQSHEQY
TRBV4-1,NA,TRBJ2-7,ASSQGLQGYEQY
TRBV12-3/TRBV12-4,NA,NA,ASRTSGRDEQY
TRBV29-1,few,TRBJ2-7,SARDRGVSYEQY
TRBV7-2,few,TRBJ2-1,ASSKGSGRVNEQF
TRBV29-1,NA,TRBJ1-2,SVEKTLNYGYT
TRBV2,NA,TRBJ2-1,ASSGRGRIYEQF
TRBV11-2,once,NA,ASSLEPLAGAAEQY
TRBV30,NA,NA,AWSVMGVERTQY
TRBV5-1,NA,TRBJ1-3,ASSLGSASGNTIY
TRBV15,few,TRBJ2-1,ATSREFKRSYNEQF
TRBV4-1,few,TRBJ2-7,ASSQGLAGLTSYEQY
TRBV27,NA,TRBJ1-1,ASSLIGGTEAF
TRBV7-3,NA,TRBJ1-3,ASSLTGQSSGNTIY
TRBV7-2,NA,TRBJ1-6,ASSPGQGGFYNSPLH
TRBV5-1,NA,TRBJ1-4,ASSIGRSGEKLL
TRBV7-9,few,TRBJ2-4,ASSLREGDIQY
TRBV21-1,NA,TRBJ1-3,ASLGGQGR
TRBV7-9,NA,TRBJ1-5,ASSFGGARSNQPQH
TRBV7-9,NA,TRBJ1-4,ASSPPRGVSEKLF
TRBV20-1,few,TRBJ2-1,SARDSMALADEQF
TRBV29-1,few,TRBJ2-1,SVEEHPGTFEF
TRBV7-9,NA,TRBJ2-5,ASVKGDHYGQY
TRBV5-1,NA,TRBJ1-2,ASSLGAGDYDYGYT
TRBV2,NA,TRBJ2-3,ASSAPAGGKNTQY
TRBV11-2,NA,TRBJ2-5,ASSFSERGGRETQY
TRBV6-2/TRBV6-3,NA,TRBJ2-1,ASSSLAGGYDEQF
TRBV29-1,few,TRBJ2-7,SVVGQGSYEQY
TRBV20-1,NA,TRBJ2-3,SARGTRSTDTQY
TRBV27,NA,TRBJ2-1,ASREGGRSSYNEQF
TRBV27,NA,TRBJ2-1,ASSLGQVVFDEQF
TRBV4-2,few,TRBJ2-3,ASSQVGLAISTDTQY
TRBV15,few,TRBJ2-3,ATSDIGTSGGTQY
TRBV7-9,NA,TRBJ2-2,ASSRLAGGPTGELF
TRBV6-1,many,TRBJ2-7,ASRQTSYEQY
TRBV20-1,few,TRBJ1-1,SAQAYRGNTEAF
TRBV15,NA,TRBJ2-2,ATSRDPPGQLVGELF
TRBV5-1,few,TRBJ2-1,ASSLEGGRASYNEQF
TRBV20-1,few,TRBJ2-7,SARPRTAYEQY
TRBV15,NA,TRBJ2-7,ATSSPGQESNEQY
TRBV5-1,few,TRBJ1-6,ASSLMGESYNSPLH
TRBV5-1,few,NA,ASSLGGLAGALEQF
TRBV20-1,NA,TRBJ2-5,SARVGQGMWTQY
TRBV6-2/TRBV6-3,NA,TRBJ2-1,ASSYNGYNEQF
TRBV28,few,TRBJ2-3,ASREQGDTQY
TRBV3-1,NA,TRBJ2-7,ASSHSGYEQY
TRBV2,few,TRBJ2-5,ASSRALGLAGEETQY
TRBV24-1,NA,TRBJ2-3,ATSEPLAGTGNTQY
TRBV6-5,NA,TRBJ2-2,ASRKQGYGGLF
TRBV29-1,NA,TRBJ2-7,SVEVPNQGFSYEQY
TRBV20-1,few,NA,SARDRAGGSYEQY
TRBV15,many,TRBJ2-7,ATSTGQTYEQY
TRBV15,many,TRBJ1-4,ATSGAGGFEKLF
TRBV7-2,few,TRBJ2-3,ASSQMGSASTDTQY
TRBV6-2/TRBV6-3,NA,TRBJ2-3,ASIKSTSTDTQY